A single sample gave rise to the 19 T cell receptor beta chains below, sequenced in a study of Graves' ophthalmopathy and Graves' hyperthyroidism. From RNA, the CDR3 regions of TCR beta chains were amplified and sequenced. An opening RT-PCR round employed HTBI primers and preceded a second-round multiplex PCR. TCRdb independently ran MiXCR on the multiplex PCR reads; one entry per CDR3 protein. The sample lists about 1.1 million distinct CDR3 sequences, about two fifths occurring once. The sequenced material came from peripheral blood or thyroid tissue (not recorded which). The receptors were gathered from an adult man with Graves' hyperthyroidism.

This clonotype has ten or more counts. This chain uses TRBV4-2 with TRBJ1-2; tentative D call: TRBD1 (5 bases). The V gene's germline CDR1 is LGHNA and CDR2 YNFKEQ. The CDR3 runs 16 residues. V lost 0 bases to trimming and J lost 1 base, with 12 bases between them. The chain's CDR3 is CASSQDPREDNYGYTF. For the CDR3, the DNA is TGTGCCAGCAGCCAAGATCCCAGGGAAGATAACTATGGCTACACCTTC.

A few counts support this clonotype. The chain couples TRBV12-3 or TRBV12-4 to TRBJ2-7; 8 nucleotides line up with TRBD2. The CDR3 runs to 15 residues. Germline trimming cut 6 bases from V and 5 bases from J; bases unmatched to any gene: 12. The CDR3 nucleotides are TGTGCCAGCAGCATTACGGGGGGGCCCTCTCACGAGCAGTACTTC. Translated: CASSITGGPSHEQYF.

This clonotype was recorded many times. This sequence joins TRBV19 and TRBJ2-5, with a tentative D call TRBD2 (6 bases). In germline, CDR1 is LNHDA, CDR2 SQIVND (reference sequence). Trimming pared 2 bases from V and 5 bases from J, leaving 18 bases between. The CDR3 is 16 residues long. In DNA form, the CDR3 reads TGTGCCAGTAGTATATTGGCTAGCGCAACCTGGGAGACCCAGTACTTC. Translating it yields CASSILASATWETQYF.

This clonotype has a handful of counts. This chain joins TRBV12-3 or TRBV12-4 and TRBJ1-3; D gene unclear. Trimming stripped 7 bases from V and 1 base from J, with 17 bases between. CDR3 length equals 16 residues. The chain's CDR3 is CASTQAPRVSGNTIYF. The CDR3 DNA follows: TGTGCCAGCACCCAAGCACCGAGGGTATCTGGAAACACCATATATTTT.

This chain links TRBV19 with TRBJ1-5; TRBD1 agrees at 7 bases. The CDR3 is 14 amino acids. Germline CDR1 reads LNHDA; CDR2 reads SQIVND (reference sequence). Losses at the gene ends were 5 bases for V and 5 bases for J; bases not matched to a gene: 6. The CDR3 sequence is CASSPGTDYQPQHF. CDR3 DNA sequence: TGTGCCAGTAGTCCAGGGACAGATTATCAGCCCCAGCATTTT.

This chain connects TRBV13 to TRBJ2-7; perhaps TRBD2 as D (6 bases). V was cut by 2 bases and J by 8 bases, with 19 bases left in between. Germline V gene sequence: CDR1 PRHDT, CDR2 FYEKMQ (reference sequence). The CDR3 loop spans 15 amino acids. The CDR3 loop reads CASSLRGYEFDKQYF. CDR3 bases: TGTGCCAGCAGCTTACGGGGGTACGAATTCGACAAGCAGTACTTC.

This chain connects TRBV7-9 to TRBJ1-2; no firm D call. V gave up 2 bases and J gave up 0 bases, with 10 bases separating them. Germline loops: CDR1 SEHNR, CDR2 FQNEAQ (reference sequence). CDR3 length equals 15 residues. CDR3 DNA sequence: TGTGCCAGCAGCTTAAATCTGCTTACTAACTATGGCTACACCTTC. Its protein product is CASSLNLLTNYGYTF.

The rearrangement links TRBV7-9 to TRBJ2-6; D assignment may be TRBD1 or TRBD2 (5 bases each). Deletions cut 3 bases from V and 0 bases from J, with 15 bases between. The CDR3 consists of 18 residues. Germline assignment: CDR1 SEHNR and CDR2 FQNEAQ (reference sequence). The CDR3 region is CASSFPGTALSGANVLTF. The CDR3 DNA is TGTGCCAGCAGCTTCCCCGGGACGGCCCTCTCTGGGGCCAACGTCCTGACTTTC.

This clonotype was detected many times. The chain is built from TRBV7-9 and TRBJ2-7; 7 nucleotides line up with TRBD1. Trimming removed 1 base from V and 6 bases from J; junction bases left unmatched: 12. The CDR3 contains 16 residues. Germline loops: CDR1 SEHNR, CDR2 FQNEAQ (reference sequence). This CDR3 is CASSLGLTGKLREQYF. DNA for the CDR3: TGTGCCAGCAGCTTAGGTCTGACAGGGAAGCTACGCGAGCAGTACTTC.

V usage is TRBV7-9 and J usage is TRBJ1-6; no reliable D call. CDR3 length equals 16 residues. Deletions cut 3 bases from V and 6 bases from J, with 15 bases between. Germline-derived CDR1 and CDR2 are SEHNR and FQNEAQ (reference sequence). The CDR3 DNA reads as TGTGCCAGCAGCTTGGCTCAGCAGAGGGCTAATTCACCCCTCCACTTT. Its protein product is CASSLAQQRANSPLHF. Combining the CDR3 with reference TRBV7-9 and TRBJ1-6 gives the whole variable domain DTGVSQNPRHKITKRGQNVTFRCDPISEHNRLYWYRQTLGQGPEFLTYFQNEAQLEKSRLLSDRFSAERPKGSFSTLEIQRTEQGDSAMYLCASSLAQQRANSPLHFGNGTRLTVT.

This clonotype has at least ten counts. The chain recombines TRBV5-1 with TRBJ1-1, with a tentative D call TRBD1 (5 bases). This CDR3 contains 15 residues. Germline V gene sequence: CDR1 SGHRS, CDR2 YFSETQ. V was trimmed by 5 bases and J by 1 base, leaving 15 bases between them. The CDR3 is CASSQVRRGNTEAFF. CDR3 DNA: TGCGCCAGCAGTCAAGTCAGGAGGGGGAACACTGAAGCTTTCTTT.

Concerning this clonotype itself: It may be a read error: a sequence one base away is much more abundant. The conserved closing phenylalanine or tryptophan is absent in this CDR3, likely reflecting a read error. This chain joins TRBV7-8 and TRBJ2-5; 14 nucleotides align to TRBD2. This CDR3 is 16 amino acids long. Unmatched junction bases numbered 1, after V lost 4 bases and J lost 0 bases. Germline loops: CDR1 SGHVS, CDR2 FQNEAQ. CDR3 sequence: CASSSGLAGDQETQYL. The CDR3 nucleotides read TGTGCCAGCAGCTCGGGACTAGCGGGGGACCAAGAGACCCAGTACCTC.

This clonotype was counted many times. This chain links TRBV12-3 or TRBV12-4 with TRBJ1-1; D call uncertain. This CDR3 comprises 15 residues. V was trimmed by 6 bases and J by 1 base, leaving 15 bases between them. The CDR3 region is CASSDPRVPNTEAFF. CDR3 DNA: TGTGCCAGCAGCGACCCAAGGGTTCCGAACACTGAAGCTTTCTTT.

Comment on this clonotype: This sequence may be a read error, since a much larger clone differs from it by one base. The gene calls are TRBV10-3 and TRBJ1-5; D gene uncertain. This CDR3 region has 9 residues. CDR1 and CDR2 from the germline V gene are ENHRY and SYGVKD. Trimming took 0 bases from V and 12 from J, leaving 0 bases between them. CDR3 region: CAISESQHF. The CDR3 coding sequence is TGTGCCATCAGTGAGTCCCAGCATTTT.

J is TRBJ2-5 and V is TRBV9; D is perhaps TRBD1 (5 bases). Germline V gene lookup returns CDR1 SGDLS and CDR2 YYNGEE. The CDR3 is 15 residues long. Trimming cost V 3 bases and J 5 bases, with 17 bases left between them. The CDR3 sequence is CASSAGQATNETQYF. The DNA of the CDR3 is TGTGCCAGCAGCGCCGGACAAGCAACTAATGAGACCCAGTACTTC.

The J gene is TRBJ1-1, the V gene TRBV5-1; unclear D gene. V lost 5 bases, J lost 4 bases, and 15 bases lay in between. The CDR3 extends over 14 amino acids. Germline V gene sequence: CDR1 SGHRS, CDR2 YFSETQ. The chain's CDR3 is CASRLRGRTTEAFF. CDR3 coding DNA: TGCGCCAGCAGGTTGCGGGGTAGGACCACTGAAGCTTTCTTT.

This clonotype has ten or more counts. Germline and junction disagree at one end, which may indicate a read error. The chain couples TRBV7-9 to TRBJ2-7, with D hard to call. CDR3 size: 12 residues. Germline V gene sequence: CDR1 SEHNR, CDR2 FQNEAQ (reference sequence). This CDR3 reads CASSLDLYEQYF. CDR3 nucleotide sequence: TGCGCCAGCAGCTTAGATCTTTACGAGCAGTACTTC.

The chain recombines TRBV3-1 with TRBJ2-2; D unresolved. The germline V gene has CDR1 LGHDT and CDR2 YNNKEL (reference sequence). Deletions cut 7 bases from V and 5 bases from J, with 20 bases between. CDR3 length: 16 residues. The CDR3 DNA is TGTGCCAGCACCCACTCTACCCGGGCTGCTACCGGGGAGCTGTTTTTT. The encoded protein is CASTHSTRAATGELFF.

This sequence joins TRBV7-2 and TRBJ2-7; D could derive from TRBD1 or TRBD2 (6 bases each). Germline V gives CDR1 SGHTA, CDR2 FQGNSA. This CDR3 has 15 residues. V lost 7 bases to trimming and J lost 7 bases, with 23 bases between them. The CDR3 loop is CASTPRGYLGREQYF. In DNA form, the CDR3 reads TGTGCCAGCACCCCGAGGGGGTACCTGGGGAGGGAGCAGTACTTC. The variable domain in full, completed from reference TRBV7-2 and TRBJ2-7, reads GAGVSQSPSNKVTEKGKDVELRCDPISGHTALYWYRQSLGQGLEFLIYFQGNSAPDKSGLPSDRFSAERTGGSVSTLTIQRTQQEDSAVYLCASTPRGYLGREQYFGPGTRLTVT.